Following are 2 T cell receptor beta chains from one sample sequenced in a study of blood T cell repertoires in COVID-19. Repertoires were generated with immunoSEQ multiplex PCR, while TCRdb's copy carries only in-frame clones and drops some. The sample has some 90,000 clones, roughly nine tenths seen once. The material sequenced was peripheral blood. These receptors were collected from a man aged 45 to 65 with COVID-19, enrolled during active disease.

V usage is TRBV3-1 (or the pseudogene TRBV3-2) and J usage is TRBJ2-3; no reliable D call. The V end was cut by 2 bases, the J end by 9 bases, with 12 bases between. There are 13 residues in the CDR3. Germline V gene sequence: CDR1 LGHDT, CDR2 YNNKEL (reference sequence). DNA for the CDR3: TGTGCCAGCAGCCAAACTGTCGGAGAAACGCAGTATTTT. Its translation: CASSQTVGETQYF.

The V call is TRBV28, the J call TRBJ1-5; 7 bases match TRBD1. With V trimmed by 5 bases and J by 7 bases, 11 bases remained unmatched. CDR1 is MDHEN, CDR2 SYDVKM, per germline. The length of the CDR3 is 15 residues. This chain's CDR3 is CASSPRTGAKQPQHF. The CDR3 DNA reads TGTGCCAGCAGTCCCCGGACAGGCGCGAAGCAGCCCCAGCATTTT.